These 31 T cell receptor beta chains came from one sample sequenced in a study of T-cell reconstitution after alpha-beta-depleted transplantation in children. TCRbeta library preparation incorporated unique molecular identifiers. Using its own MiXCR run on the PCR reads, TCRdb lists one record per CDR3 protein. The sample shows just over 200,000 distinct CDR3 sequences, about 8.4% of them seen only once. Material: PBMCs, mostly from graft donor cells, obtained 360 days after TCRalphabeta/CD19-depleted stem cell transplant. These receptor sequences come from a male patient between 2 and 9 years old who had a stem cell transplant for acute myeloid leukemia, so the T cells may come from the graft donor.

This clonotype was recorded only once. This chain connects TRBV5-1 to TRBJ2-2; 8 bases match TRBD2. Germline CDR1 and CDR2: SGHRS and YFSETQ. Unmatched junction bases numbered 4, after V lost 6 bases and J lost 0 bases. This CDR3 is built from 15 residues. CDR3 coding DNA: TGCGCCAGCATGGGCGGGGGGACGAACACCGGGGAGCTGTTTTTT. Its protein product is CASMGGGTNTGELFF.

This clonotype came up a few times. J is TRBJ2-5 and V is TRBV4-3; TRBD1 aligns across 9 bases. Per germline, CDR1 LGHNA and CDR2 YSLEER. The V gene end was trimmed by 0 bases and the J gene end by 0 bases; junction bases not matched to a gene: 5. The CDR3 covers 17 residues. The CDR3 reads CASSQDGTGQYQETQYF. DNA for the CDR3: TGCGCCAGCAGCCAAGATGGGACAGGGCAGTACCAAGAGACCCAGTACTTC.

The rearrangement links TRBV6-5 to TRBJ2-7; 10 bases are a match to TRBD2. This CDR3 is built from 16 residues. The germline V gene has CDR1 MNHEY and CDR2 SVGAGI. V was clipped by 10 bases and J by 6 bases; unmatched bases: 18. CDR3 sequence reads: CATGQPSSGGPGEQYV. The CDR3, as DNA: TGTGCCACGGGACAGCCTTCTAGCGGGGGTCCCGGCGAGCAGTACGTC.

This clonotype came up many times. The V call is TRBV4-3, the J call TRBJ2-7, with TRBD1 as a possible D gene (5 bases). Germline values: CDR1 LGHNA, CDR2 YSLEER. The CDR3 is 15 amino acids. The V and J ends lost 3 bases and 0 bases respectively, with 12 bases between them. The CDR3 DNA sequence: TGCGCCAGCAGCCACCTTACAGGACCCTCCTACGAGCAGTACTTC. Protein sequence: CASSHLTGPSYEQYF.

This clonotype was counted many times. The chain's CDR3 is CASSLGVPLTDTQYF. The CDR3 nucleotides are TGCGCCAGCAGCTTGGGAGTGCCTCTCACAGATACGCAGTATTTT. The chain carries TRBV5-1 and TRBJ2-3; no clear D. Trimming cost V 0 bases and J 2 bases, with 10 bases left between them. The CDR3 runs to 15 residues. CDR1 and CDR2 (germline): SGHRS, YFSETQ.

The rearrangement uses TRBV20-1 and TRBJ2-5; D is ambiguous. The germline V gene has CDR1 DFQATT and CDR2 SNEGSKA (reference sequence). Trimming stripped 5 bases from V and 0 bases from J, with 13 bases between. This CDR3 has 14 residues. CDR3 in DNA: TGCAGTGCTCCCCCCTTGAAAGACCAAGAGACCCAGTACTTC. Amino acids: CSAPPLKDQETQYF.

This clonotype was picked up a small number of times. J is TRBJ2-2 and V is TRBV20-1; TRBD2 matches at 11 bases. Germline assignment: CDR1 DFQATT and CDR2 SNEGSKA (reference sequence). This CDR3 contains 15 residues. Unmatched junction bases numbered 3, after V lost 4 bases and J lost 2 bases. For the CDR3, the DNA is TGCAGTGCTAACCGACTAGCGGGAAACACCGGGGAGCTGTTTTTT. It specifies CSANRLAGNTGELFF.

The rearrangement links TRBV6-2 or TRBV6-3 to TRBJ2-1; TRBD2 matches at 8 bases. CDR3 length equals 18 residues. From germline, CDR1 is MNHEY and CDR2 SVGEGT. V shed 4 bases, J shed 5 bases, and the junction held 16 bases outside the gene matches. The CDR3 loop reads CASSSTGGWLAVHNEQFF. CDR3 nucleotide sequence: TGTGCCAGCAGTTCCACGGGGGGGTGGCTAGCGGTACACAATGAGCAGTTCTTC.

The genes are TRBV7-2 and TRBJ1-2; D possibly corresponds to TRBD1 (5 bases). Trimming pared 4 bases from V and 4 bases from J, leaving 10 bases between. Germline assignment: CDR1 SGHTA and CDR2 FQGNSA. This CDR3 spans 13 amino acids. The CDR3 nucleotides read TGTGCCAGCAGCTCCCTCCAGGGCTATGGCTACACCTTC. Translating it yields CASSSLQGYGYTF. Full variable domain (missing parts from reference TRBV7-2 and TRBJ1-2): GAGVSQSPSNKVTEKGKDVELRCDPISGHTALYWYRQSLGQGLEFLIYFQGNSAPDKSGLPSDRFSAERTGGSVSTLTIQRTQQEDSAVYLCASSSLQGYGYTFGSGTRLTVV.

Many counts were recorded for this clonotype. The chain employs TRBV12-3 or TRBV12-4 and TRBJ2-1, with D perhaps TRBD2 (7 bases). V was clipped by 3 bases and J by 4 bases, with 13 bases between them. This CDR3 is 15 amino acids long. CDR3 sequence: CASSLGGGRYNEQFF. Written as DNA, the CDR3 is TGTGCCAGCAGTTTGGGGGGGGGCAGGTACAATGAGCAGTTCTTC.

The CDR3 sequence: CASSAGSGYEQYF. The CDR3 coding sequence is TGTGCCAGCAGCGCCGGGAGCGGCTACGAGCAGTACTTC. The chain uses TRBV7-3 and TRBJ2-7, with TRBD2 as a possible D gene (6 bases). The germline V gene encodes CDR1 SGHTA and CDR2 FQGTGA. The CDR3 extends over 13 amino acids. V lost 5 bases and J 3 bases, leaving 11 bases between the germline ends.

V is TRBV7-3 and J is TRBJ2-4, with D hard to call. The V gene lost 5 bases and the J gene lost 1 base, with 9 bases spanning the gap. The germline gives CDR1 SGHTA, CDR2 FQGTGA. The CDR3 is 14 amino acids. CDR3 sequence: CASSPYPAKNIQYF. The DNA of the CDR3 is TGTGCCAGCAGCCCCTATCCGGCCAAAAACATTCAGTACTTC.

Many counts were recorded for this clonotype. The V and J genes are TRBV29-1 and TRBJ2-7; maybe TRBD1 (5 bases). The CDR3 loop spans 14 amino acids. V dropped 5 bases and J dropped 3 bases, with 17 bases sitting between them. Germline CDR1 SQVTM, CDR2 ANQGSEA. CDR3 DNA sequence: TGCAGCGTTCCAGCCGACAGCCTAATCTACGAGCAGTACGTC. Its translation: CSVPADSLIYEQYV.

The V gene is TRBV11-1, the J gene TRBJ1-2, with 7 bases that match TRBD1. Per the germline V gene, CDR1 is SGHAT and CDR2 is FQDESV (reference sequence). The trim removed 6 bases at V and 4 bases at J, leaving 11 bases unmatched. The CDR3 sequence is 15 residues long. The CDR3 DNA sequence: TGTGCCAGCAGTCTAGACCGGGACAGTCCCTATGGCTACACCTTC. It codes for CASSLDRDSPYGYTF. Based on the CDR3 plus reference TRBV11-1 and TRBJ1-2, the full variable domain is EAEVAQSPRYKITEKSQAVAFWCDPISGHATLYWYRQILGQGPELLVQFQDESVVDDSQLPKDRFSAERLKGVDSTLKIQPAELGDSAMYLCASSLDRDSPYGYTFGSGTRLTVV.

The table lists this clonotype with many counts. Sequence at one end of the junction differs from germline and may be a read error. This chain joins TRBV5-1 and TRBJ2-1; 7 bases fit TRBD1. The germline V gene has CDR1 SGHRS and CDR2 YFSETQ. The CDR3 loop spans 13 amino acids. CDR3 loop: CASSGTDSNEKFF. CDR3 sequence (DNA): TGCGCCAGCAGCGGGACAGATTCCAATGAGAAGTTCTTC.

This clonotype was seen only a few times. V usage is TRBV5-1 and J usage is TRBJ2-1, with D tentatively TRBD2 (5 bases). Trimming removed 0 bases at V and 8 bases at J, with 6 bases between. This CDR3 has 12 residues. Per germline, CDR1 SGHRS and CDR2 YFSETQ. CDR3 amino acids: CASSLGRDEQFF. The CDR3, as DNA: TGCGCCAGCAGCTTGGGGCGGGATGAGCAGTTCTTC.

This clonotype has at least ten counts. The chain carries TRBV10-3 and TRBJ2-3, with 7 bases aligning to TRBD2. The length of the CDR3 is 15 residues. The V gene's germline CDR1 is ENHRY and CDR2 SYGVKD. Trimming cost V 6 bases and J 0 bases; bases outside gene matches: 6. CDR3 DNA sequence: TGTGCCATCAGAGGAAGCGGGGTCAGCACAGATACGCAGTATTTT. Encoded protein: CAIRGSGVSTDTQYF.

V and J are TRBV12-3 or TRBV12-4 and TRBJ1-5; D unclear. CDR3 length equals 16 residues. Trimming stripped 1 base from V and 3 bases from J, with 13 bases between. Written as DNA, the CDR3 is TGTGCCAGCAGTTTAGAGGGTATGAAAGACAATCAGCCCCAGCATTTT. It is translated as CASSLEGMKDNQPQHF.

The table lists this clonotype with a few counts. V is TRBV6-2 or TRBV6-3 and J is TRBJ2-7; TRBD1 matches 9 bases. Germline CDR1 reads MNHEY; CDR2 reads SVGEGT. V shed 7 bases and J 1 base; nucleotides not matched to a gene: 8. The CDR3 consists of 15 residues. This CDR3 reads CASMPLGTGSYEQYF. The CDR3 DNA sequence: TGTGCCAGCATGCCATTGGGGACAGGGTCCTACGAGCAGTACTTC.

The chain combines TRBV12-3 or TRBV12-4 with TRBJ2-3, with 8 bases aligning to TRBD2. The CDR3 totals 14 residues. V trimming: 5 bases; J trimming: 4 bases; junction bases outside the gene matches: 5. The CDR3 loop reads CASSVSGSADTQYF. The CDR3 region has the DNA TGTGCCAGCAGTGTCAGCGGGAGCGCAGATACGCAGTATTTT.

This rearrangement joins TRBV7-9 to TRBJ2-1; D possibly corresponds to TRBD1 (5 bases). Germline CDR1 reads SEHNR; CDR2 reads FQNEAQ (reference sequence). The CDR3 length is 14 residues. Trimming shortened V by 4 bases and J by 6 bases, and 13 bases separated the two germline ends. CDR3 in DNA: TGTGCCAGCAGCTCGTCCGGACAAGTCAATGAGCAGTTCTTC. It translates to CASSSSGQVNEQFF.

This clonotype was counted between two and nine times. CDR3 protein: CASSGRTSGVHTDTQYF. The CDR3 DNA reads as TGTGCCAGCAGTGGACGGACTAGCGGGGTCCACACAGATACGCAGTATTTT. The rearrangement uses TRBV25-1 and TRBJ2-3, with 12 positions matching TRBD2. The CDR3 length is 17 residues. Per the germline V gene, CDR1 is MGHDK and CDR2 is SYGVNS. V lost 4 bases to trimming and J lost 2 bases; unmatched junction nucleotides: 7.

This clonotype came up a few times. V and J are TRBV29-1 and TRBJ2-3, with TRBD2 matching over 12 bases. This CDR3 comprises 15 residues. Germline CDR1 reads SQVTM; CDR2 reads ANQGSEA. V lost 2 bases and J lost 7; bases outside the gene matches: 7. The DNA for the CDR3 is TGCAGCGTTGAACTAGCGGGGGGGGCGTACTATACGCAGTATTTT. Its protein is CSVELAGGAYYTQYF.

This clonotype was counted at least ten times. For the CDR3, the DNA is TGTGCCAGCAGCAACCCTCACAGGGCCCTCCAGGTGCACCAGCATTTT. This encodes CASSNPHRALQVHQHF. The rearrangement joins TRBV21-1 to TRBJ1-5. TRBV21-1 is flagged as a pseudogene. CDR3 length equals 16 residues.

V usage is TRBV5-1 and J usage is TRBJ2-1; D is possibly TRBD2 (7 bases). The ends were cut back, 6 bases at V and 3 bases at J, with 13 bases in the middle. The germline gives CDR1 SGHRS, CDR2 YFSETQ. This CDR3 is built from 14 residues. The CDR3 loop is CASMKGGGYNEQFF. In DNA form, the CDR3 reads TGCGCCAGCATGAAGGGAGGGGGCTACAATGAGCAGTTCTTC.

The genes are TRBV6-5 and TRBJ2-1; TRBD1 agrees at 8 bases. The CDR3 has 14 amino acids. CDR1 MNHEY and CDR2 SVGAGI come from the germline V gene. Trimming took 5 bases from V and 7 from J; bases not matched to a gene: 7. CDR3 protein: CASSNRQGRNEQFF. CDR3 sequence (DNA): TGTGCCAGCAGTAACCGACAGGGGAGGAATGAGCAGTTCTTC.

This clonotype was observed many times. The rearrangement uses TRBV15 and TRBJ2-5, with D tentatively TRBD1 (6 bases). Trimming removed 0 bases at V and 9 bases at J, with 17 bases between. Germline CDR1 reads LNHNV; CDR2 reads YYDKDF (reference sequence). The CDR3 has 15 amino acids. The DNA of the CDR3 is TGTGCCACCAGCAGAGATTACGTCCCGAGGGGGTCCCAGTACTTC. Translation: CATSRDYVPRGSQYF.

This clonotype was recorded at least ten times. The chain employs TRBV5-5 and TRBJ2-7, with D maybe TRBD1 (6 bases). The CDR3 spans 15 residues. Germline-derived CDR1 and CDR2 are SGHKS and YYEKEE (reference sequence). The V end was cut by 0 bases, the J end by 8 bases, with 18 bases between. CDR3 coding DNA: TGTGCCAGCAGCTTGGCCGGAACAGGGTATACGAAGCAGTACGTC. Residues: CASSLAGTGYTKQYV.

Ten or more counts support this clonotype. This chain connects TRBV5-1 to TRBJ2-7, with a possible D match to TRBD2 (5 bases). The CDR3 runs 13 residues. CDR1 and CDR2 from the germline V gene are SGHRS and YFSETQ. V lost 6 bases, J lost 0 bases, and 10 bases lay in between. The chain's CDR3 is CASNPGSSYEQYF. The CDR3 DNA is TGCGCCAGCAACCCGGGGTCCTCCTACGAGCAGTACTTC.

This clonotype was seen many times. V gene TRBV28 combines with J gene TRBJ1-2, with TRBD1 matching 7 bases. CDR3 size: 14 residues. In germline, CDR1 is MDHEN, CDR2 SYDVKM. V was pared by 5 bases and J by 4 bases, with 7 bases of the junction left unmatched. The CDR3 reads CASSAGTAVYGYTF. The CDR3 bases are TGTGCCAGCAGTGCTGGGACAGCTGTCTATGGCTACACCTTC.

This clonotype appeared many times. The V call is TRBV12-3 or TRBV12-4, the J call TRBJ2-3, with TRBD2 as a possible D gene (6 bases). Trimming took 7 bases from V and 0 from J, leaving 11 bases between them. The CDR3 has 14 amino acids. DNA of the CDR3: TGTGCCAGCACCCCAAGCGGGAGCACAGATACGCAGTATTTT. This sequence encodes CASTPSGSTDTQYF.